One sample yielded the 5 T cell receptor beta chains listed below, sequenced in a study of T cells in Graves' hyperthyroidism and ophthalmopathy. The source material, RNA transcripts, was used to amplify TCR beta CDR3 regions. The HTBI primer set was used in a first-round RT-PCR of the TCR CDR3. TCRdb fed the multiplex PCR reads into MiXCR, producing one record per CDR3 protein. The data show about 290,000 distinct CDR3 sequences, about an eighth seen once. The sequencing sample was made of blood. The source of these receptors is a woman aged 25 to 39 with Graves' hyperthyroidism that later progressed to Graves' ophthalmopathy.

The chain has TRBV15 and TRBJ2-5, with D perhaps matching TRBD2 (6 bases). V lost 2 bases, J lost 4 bases, and 17 bases lay in between. The length of the CDR3 is 16 residues. Germline CDR1 reads LNHNV; CDR2 reads YYDKDF (reference sequence). The CDR3 is CATSRRDSEDRETQYF. CDR3 nucleotide sequence: TGTGCCACCAGCAGACGGGACTCAGAGGATAGAGAGACCCAGTACTTC.

This clonotype appeared many times. The V and J genes are TRBV28 and TRBJ2-7; TRBD2 matches at 10 bases. V was pared by 2 bases and J by 0 bases, with 4 bases of the junction left unmatched. CDR3 size: 16 residues. Germline V CDR1 and CDR2: MDHEN, SYDVKM. CDR3 sequence: CASSLRASGSSYEQYF. For the CDR3, the DNA is TGTGCCAGCAGTTTAAGGGCTAGCGGGAGCTCCTACGAGCAGTACTTC.

The chain uses TRBV20-1 and TRBJ2-1, with TRBD2 matching over 9 bases. Germline V CDR1 and CDR2: DFQATT, SNEGSKA (reference sequence). The CDR3 covers 16 residues. The J segment lost 3 bases and the V segment lost 1 base, leaving 7 bases of the junction unmatched. CDR3 bases: TGCAGTGCTAGAGGTGAAGGACTAGCGAACTACAATGAGCAGTTCTTC. Protein: CSARGEGLANYNEQFF.

Details on this clonotype: This could be a read error, since a much larger clone is one nucleotide away. CDR3 in amino acids: CAWSSEQGAYTEAFF. The CDR3 DNA reads as TGTGCCTGGAGTTCTGAACAGGGGGCGTACACTGAAGCTTTCTTT. The chain employs TRBV30 and TRBJ1-1; 9 bases align to TRBD1. CDR1 GTSNPN and CDR2 SVGIG come from the germline V gene (reference sequence). The CDR3 totals 15 residues. Trimming removed 2 bases from V and 3 bases from J; junction bases left unmatched: 7. The variable domain in full, with the rest retrieved from reference TRBV30 and TRBJ1-1, is SQTIHQWPATLVQPVGSPLSLECTVEGTSNPNLYWYRQAAGRGLQLLFYSVGIGQISSEVPQNLSASRPQDRQFILSSKKLLLSDSGFYLCAWSSEQGAYTEAFFGQGTRLTVV.

This clonotype occurred many times. The chain combines TRBV27 with TRBJ2-4; D gene ambiguous. V lost 0 bases and J 3 bases, leaving 3 bases between the germline ends. The CDR3 runs to 13 residues. CDR1 MNHEY and CDR2 SMNVEV come from the germline V gene (reference sequence). The CDR3 sequence is CASSLSGKNIQYF. The CDR3 DNA is TGTGCCAGCAGTTTATCGGGCAAAAACATTCAGTACTTC.